This T cell receptor (beta chain) was recovered during a study of somatic mutations in cytotoxic T cells in rheumatoid arthritis. Authors' data handling: In patients, CD8+ clones bigger than 1% rarely had the same sequence as a published virus-specific TCRB. Sequencing was performed with immunoSEQ multiplex PCR; in TCRdb, only in-frame clones are kept and a portion is missing. The DNA was the basis for D and trimming; V, J and clone size are from that table. The data contain some 13,000 clones, 65% to 85% of them singletons. Note on this clone: What it recognizes is unknown.

Notes on the study in general: The study found CD8+ clonality increased with age in rheumatoid arthritis patients, not healthy controls. A finding that went unadjusted for multiple comparisons was the slight underrepresentation of TRBV07 in rheumatoid arthritis patients.

V lost 2 bases and J 5 bases, leaving 9 bases between the germline ends. The CDR3 extends over 13 amino acids. CDR1 MNHEY and CDR2 SVGAGI come from the germline V gene. The sequence came from an adult with rheumatoid arthritis. The chain links TRBV6-5 to TRBJ2-5, with D perhaps TRBD1 (5 bases). The source material was CD8+ T cells sorted from blood. CDR3 residues: CASSYRGQETQYF. DNA for the CDR3: TGTGCCAGCAGTTACAGGGGTCAGGAGACCCAGTACTTC.